Presented here are 7 T cell receptor beta chains from one specimen sequenced in a study of blood T cell repertoires in COVID-19. TCRdb keeps only in-frame clones here, not all; method: immunoSEQ multiplex PCR. This sample carries 65,000 to 70,000 clones, 75% to 90% of them seen once, and the ten largest clones take approximately 5%. The sample comprised peripheral blood. Receptors originate from a man aged 50-60 years with active COVID-19.

The CDR3 here is CASSPPGQGAHEQYF. The CDR3 DNA follows: TGTGCCAGCAGCCCACCGGGACAGGGGGCCCACGAGCAGTACTTC. The chain has TRBV13 and TRBJ2-7, with TRBD1 matching 12 bases. The CDR3 length is 15 residues. Germline assignment: CDR1 PRHDT and CDR2 FYEKMQ (reference sequence). The trim removed 5 bases at V and 5 bases at J, leaving 7 bases unmatched.

The V and J genes are TRBV3-1 (or the pseudogene TRBV3-2) and TRBJ2-3; 8 positions match TRBD2. Trimming cost V 3 bases and J 4 bases; bases outside gene matches: 12. Germline V CDR1 and CDR2: LGHDT, YNNKEL (reference sequence). This CDR3 is built from 17 residues. The CDR3 loop reads CASSQVRPGLVADTQYF. The CDR3 nucleotides are TGTGCCAGCAGCCAGGTCCGACCGGGACTAGTAGCAGATACGCAGTATTTT.

The chain is built from TRBV4-2 and TRBJ1-6; D possibly corresponds to TRBD1 (6 bases). Trimming left V 2 bases short and J 2 bases short, with 13 bases between. The V gene's germline CDR1 is LGHNA and CDR2 YNFKEQ. CDR3 length: 17 amino acids. The CDR3 reads CASSQLSGVAYNSPLHF. The DNA of the CDR3 is TGTGCCAGCAGCCAACTTTCAGGGGTGGCCTATAATTCACCCCTCCACTTT.

The chain couples TRBV11-3 to TRBJ1-2; 7 bases are shared with TRBD1. The CDR3 has 13 amino acids. V trimming: 5 bases; J trimming: 7 bases; junction bases outside the gene matches: 7. CDR1 is SGHNT, CDR2 YENEEA, per germline. The DNA of the CDR3 is TGTGCCAGCAGCCCGAACAACAGGGGTGGCTACACCTTC. Translation: CASSPNNRGGYTF.

The chain has TRBV6-1 and TRBJ1-5, with TRBD1 as a possible D gene (6 bases). This CDR3 contains 17 residues. CDR1 and CDR2 (germline): MNHNS, SASEGT. Trimming took off 3 bases at V and 3 bases at J, with 18 bases between the two ends. CDR3 region: CASSEGTLRTFNQPQHF. For the CDR3, the DNA is TGTGCCAGCAGTGAGGGGACACTCCGAACTTTCAATCAGCCCCAGCATTTT.

This clone was seen once. The V gene is TRBV7-8, the J gene TRBJ2-7; 10 nucleotides line up with TRBD2. J was trimmed by 4 bases and V by 4 bases; bases with no gene match: 13. The germline CDR1 and CDR2 sequences are SGHVS and FQNEAQ. This CDR3 is 17 amino acids long. CDR3 region: CASSSGSSGRRAYEQYF. The CDR3 DNA reads as TGTGCCAGCAGCTCTGGGTCTAGCGGGAGACGGGCTTACGAGCAGTACTTC.

This chain connects TRBV9 to TRBJ2-7, with 10 bases aligning to TRBD1. This CDR3 contains 16 residues. Germline V lookup: CDR1 SGDLS, CDR2 YYNGEE. Trimming took 4 bases from V and 7 from J; bases not matched to a gene: 14. In DNA form, the CDR3 reads TGTGCCAGCAGCTCTCAACTCAAAGGGACAGGGGAAGAGCAGTACTTC. Translated, it gives CASSSQLKGTGEEQYF. Combining the CDR3 with reference TRBV9 and TRBJ2-7 gives the whole variable domain DSGVTQTPKHLITATGQRVTLRCSPRSGDLSVYWYQQSLDQGLQFLIQYYNGEERAKGNILERFSAQQFPDLHSELNLSSLELGDSALYFCASSSQLKGTGEEQYFGPGTRLTVT.